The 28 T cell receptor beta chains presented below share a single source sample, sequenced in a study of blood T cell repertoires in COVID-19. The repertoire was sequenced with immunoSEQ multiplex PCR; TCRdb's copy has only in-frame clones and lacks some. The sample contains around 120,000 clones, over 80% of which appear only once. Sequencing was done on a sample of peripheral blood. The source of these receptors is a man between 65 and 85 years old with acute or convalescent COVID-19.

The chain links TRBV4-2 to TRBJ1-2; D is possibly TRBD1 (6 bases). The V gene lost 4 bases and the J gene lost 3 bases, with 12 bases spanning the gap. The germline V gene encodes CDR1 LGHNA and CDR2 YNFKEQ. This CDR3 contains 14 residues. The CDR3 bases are TGTGCCAGCAGCCCACAGGGTATAGACTATGGCTACACCTTC. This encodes CASSPQGIDYGYTF.

CDR3 sequence reads: CASSLSRRNYGYTF. CDR3 in DNA: TGCGCCAGCAGCTTGTCTCGGCGGAACTATGGCTACACCTTC. This chain connects TRBV5-1 to TRBJ1-2; D remains unclear. The germline V and J ends were trimmed by 1 base and 2 bases, with 9 bases remaining between them. CDR1 is SGHRS and CDR2 is YFSETQ in the germline V gene. The CDR3 is 14 amino acids.

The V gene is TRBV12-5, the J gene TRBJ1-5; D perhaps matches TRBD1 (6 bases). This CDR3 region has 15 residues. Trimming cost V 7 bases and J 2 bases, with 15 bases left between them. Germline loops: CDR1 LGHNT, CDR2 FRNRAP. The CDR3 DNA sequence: TGTGCTAGTGCCCAGAGGTCAGGGGGCAATCAGCCCCAGCATTTT. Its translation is CASAQRSGGNQPQHF.

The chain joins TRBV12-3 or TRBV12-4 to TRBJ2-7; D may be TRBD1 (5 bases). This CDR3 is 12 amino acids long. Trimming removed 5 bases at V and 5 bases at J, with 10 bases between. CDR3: CASSHDSNEQYF. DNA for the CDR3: TGTGCCAGCAGTCACGACAGCAACGAGCAGTACTTC.

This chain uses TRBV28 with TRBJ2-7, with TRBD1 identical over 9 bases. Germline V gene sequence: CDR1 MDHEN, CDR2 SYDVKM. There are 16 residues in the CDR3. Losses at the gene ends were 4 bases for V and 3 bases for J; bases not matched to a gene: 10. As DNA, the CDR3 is TGTGCCAGCAGTTGGGACAGGGCCGAGGGGGGCTACGAGCAGTACTTC. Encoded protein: CASSWDRAEGGYEQYF.

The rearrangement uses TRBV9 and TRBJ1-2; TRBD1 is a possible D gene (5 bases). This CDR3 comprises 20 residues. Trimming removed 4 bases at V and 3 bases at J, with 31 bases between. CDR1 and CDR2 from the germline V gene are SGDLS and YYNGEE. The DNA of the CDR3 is TGTGCCAGCAGCCCTAAGGGAAGGACATACGTTCCAAATGCTTACTATGGCTACACCTTC. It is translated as CASSPKGRTYVPNAYYGYTF.

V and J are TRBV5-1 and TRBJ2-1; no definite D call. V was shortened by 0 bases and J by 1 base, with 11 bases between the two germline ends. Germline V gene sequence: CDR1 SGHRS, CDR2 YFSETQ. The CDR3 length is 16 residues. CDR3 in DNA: TGCGCCAGCAGCTTGGGAGGCCTCCCATCCTACAATGAGCAGTTCTTC. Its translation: CASSLGGLPSYNEQFF.

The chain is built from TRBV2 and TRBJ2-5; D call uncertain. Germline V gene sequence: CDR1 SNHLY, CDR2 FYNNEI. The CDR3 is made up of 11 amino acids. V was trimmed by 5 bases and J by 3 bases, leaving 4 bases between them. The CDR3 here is CASSIKETQYF. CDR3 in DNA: TGTGCCAGCAGTATTAAAGAGACCCAGTACTTC.

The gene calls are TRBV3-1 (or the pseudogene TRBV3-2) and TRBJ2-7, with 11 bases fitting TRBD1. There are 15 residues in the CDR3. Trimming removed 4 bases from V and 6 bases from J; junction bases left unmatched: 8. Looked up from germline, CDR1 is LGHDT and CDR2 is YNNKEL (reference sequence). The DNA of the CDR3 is TGTGCCAGCAGCCCCCGGATGGGGACAGGGGGCGAGCAGTACTTC. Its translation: CASSPRMGTGGEQYF.

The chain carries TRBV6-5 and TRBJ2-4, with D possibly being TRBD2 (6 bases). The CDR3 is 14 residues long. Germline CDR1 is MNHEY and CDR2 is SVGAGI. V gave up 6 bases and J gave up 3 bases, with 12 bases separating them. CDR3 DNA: TGTGCCAGCAGGGGGACGGGGGTCAAAAACATTCAGTACTTC. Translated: CASRGTGVKNIQYF.

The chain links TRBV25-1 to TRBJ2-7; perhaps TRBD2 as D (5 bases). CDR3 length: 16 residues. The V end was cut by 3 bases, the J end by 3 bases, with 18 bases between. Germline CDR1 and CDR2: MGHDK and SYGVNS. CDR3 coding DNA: TGTGCCAGCAGTGAGTCGCCGGAGGCAAAGGACTACGAGCAGTACTTC. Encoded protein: CASSESPEAKDYEQYF.

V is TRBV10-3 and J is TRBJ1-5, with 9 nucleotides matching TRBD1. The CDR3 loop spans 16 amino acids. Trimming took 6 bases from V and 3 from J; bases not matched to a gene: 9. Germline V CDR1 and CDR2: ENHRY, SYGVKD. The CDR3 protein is CAISAGTGRHNQPQHF. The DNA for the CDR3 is TGTGCCATCAGCGCCGGGACAGGGAGACACAATCAGCCCCAGCATTTT.

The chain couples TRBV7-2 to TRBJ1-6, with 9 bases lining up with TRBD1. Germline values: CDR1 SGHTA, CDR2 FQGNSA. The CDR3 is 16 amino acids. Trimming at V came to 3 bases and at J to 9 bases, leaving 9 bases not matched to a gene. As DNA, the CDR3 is TGTGCCAGCAGCTTTTTGAAACAGGGGGCAGGTTCACCCCTCCACTTT. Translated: CASSFLKQGAGSPLHF. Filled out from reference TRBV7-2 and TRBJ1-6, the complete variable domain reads GAGVSQSPSNKVTEKGKDVELRCDPISGHTALYWYRQSLGQGLEFLIYFQGNSAPDKSGLPSDRFSAERTGGSVSTLTIQRTQQEDSAVYLCASSFLKQGAGSPLHFGNGTRLTVT.

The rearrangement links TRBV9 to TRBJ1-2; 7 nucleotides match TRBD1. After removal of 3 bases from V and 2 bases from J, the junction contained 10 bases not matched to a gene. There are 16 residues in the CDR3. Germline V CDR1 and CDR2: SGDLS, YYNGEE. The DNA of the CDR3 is TGTGCCAGCAGCGCGCGAAGGGAGACAGGGAACTATGGCTACACCTTC. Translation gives CASSARRETGNYGYTF. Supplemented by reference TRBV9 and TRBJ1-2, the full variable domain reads DSGVTQTPKHLITATGQRVTLRCSPRSGDLSVYWYQQSLDQGLQFLIQYYNGEERAKGNILERFSAQQFPDLHSELNLSSLELGDSALYFCASSARRETGNYGYTFGSGTRLTVV.

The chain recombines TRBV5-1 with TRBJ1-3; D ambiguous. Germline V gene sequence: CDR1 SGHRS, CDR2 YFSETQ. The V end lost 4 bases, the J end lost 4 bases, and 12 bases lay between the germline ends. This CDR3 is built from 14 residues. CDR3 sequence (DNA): TGCGCCAGCAGCCTGACCGGAGGGGGAAACACCATATATTTT. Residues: CASSLTGGGNTIYF.

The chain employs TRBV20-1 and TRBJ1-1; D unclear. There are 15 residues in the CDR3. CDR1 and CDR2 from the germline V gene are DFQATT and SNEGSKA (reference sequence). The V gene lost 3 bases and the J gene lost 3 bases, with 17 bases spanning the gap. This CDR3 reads CSASPRSSYHTEAFF. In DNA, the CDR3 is TGCAGTGCTAGTCCACGCTCGAGTTATCACACTGAAGCTTTCTTT.

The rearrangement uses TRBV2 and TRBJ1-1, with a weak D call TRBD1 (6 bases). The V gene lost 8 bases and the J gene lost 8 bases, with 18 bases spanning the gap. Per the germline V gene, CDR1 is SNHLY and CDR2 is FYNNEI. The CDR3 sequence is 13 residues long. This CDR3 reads CASARDNLKEAFF. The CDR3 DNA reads TGTGCCAGCGCCCGGGACAACCTTAAAGAAGCTTTCTTT.

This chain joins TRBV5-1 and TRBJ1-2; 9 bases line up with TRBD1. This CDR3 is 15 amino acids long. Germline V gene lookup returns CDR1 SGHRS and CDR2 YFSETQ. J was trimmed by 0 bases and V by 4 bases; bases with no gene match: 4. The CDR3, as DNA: TGCGCCAGCAGCACGGGACAGGGATCTAACTATGGCTACACCTTC. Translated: CASSTGQGSNYGYTF.

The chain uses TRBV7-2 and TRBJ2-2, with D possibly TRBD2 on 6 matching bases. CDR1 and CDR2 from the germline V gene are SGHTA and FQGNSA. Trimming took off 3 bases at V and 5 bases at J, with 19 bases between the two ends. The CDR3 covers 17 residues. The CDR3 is CASSFDVLALRTGELFF. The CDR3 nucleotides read TGTGCCAGCAGCTTTGACGTCCTAGCGCTCCGGACCGGGGAGCTGTTTTTT. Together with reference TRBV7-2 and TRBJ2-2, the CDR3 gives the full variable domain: GAGVSQSPSNKVTEKGKDVELRCDPISGHTALYWYRQSLGQGLEFLIYFQGNSAPDKSGLPSDRFSAERTGGSVSTLTIQRTQQEDSAVYLCASSFDVLALRTGELFFGEGSRLTVL.

The CDR3 sequence is CASSRTGVTYNEQFF. CDR3 coding DNA: TGTGCCAGTAGTCGGACAGGGGTGACCTACAATGAGCAGTTCTTC. The V and J genes are TRBV19 and TRBJ2-1; TRBD1 agrees at 9 bases. This CDR3 is 15 amino acids long. Unmatched junction bases numbered 4, after V lost 5 bases and J lost 2 bases. The V gene's germline CDR1 is LNHDA and CDR2 SQIVND (reference sequence).

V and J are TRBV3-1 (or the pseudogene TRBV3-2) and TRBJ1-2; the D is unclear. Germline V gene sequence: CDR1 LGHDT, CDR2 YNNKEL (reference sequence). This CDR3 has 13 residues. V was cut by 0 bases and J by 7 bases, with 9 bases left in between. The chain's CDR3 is CASSQDRRSGYTF. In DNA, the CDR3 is TGTGCCAGCAGCCAAGATCGGCGGAGTGGCTACACCTTC.

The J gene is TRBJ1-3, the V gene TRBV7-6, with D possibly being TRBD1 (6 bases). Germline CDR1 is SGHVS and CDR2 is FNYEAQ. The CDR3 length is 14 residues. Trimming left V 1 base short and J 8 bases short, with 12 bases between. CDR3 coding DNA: TGTGCCAGCAGCTTAGGGGCACAGGGAGACACCATATATTTT. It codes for CASSLGAQGDTIYF. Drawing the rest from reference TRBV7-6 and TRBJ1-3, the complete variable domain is GAGVSQSPRYKVTKRGQDVALRCDPISGHVSLYWYRQALGQGPEFLTYFNYEAQQDKSGLPNDRFSAERPEGSISTLTIQRTEQRDSAMYRCASSLGAQGDTIYFGEGSWLTVV.

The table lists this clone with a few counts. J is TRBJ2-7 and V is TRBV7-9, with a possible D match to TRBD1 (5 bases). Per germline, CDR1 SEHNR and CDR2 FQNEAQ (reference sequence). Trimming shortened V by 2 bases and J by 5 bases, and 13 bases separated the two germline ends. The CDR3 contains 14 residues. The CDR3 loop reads CASSLRQGNHEQYF. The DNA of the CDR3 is TGTGCCAGCAGCTTAAGGCAGGGTAACCACGAGCAGTACTTC.

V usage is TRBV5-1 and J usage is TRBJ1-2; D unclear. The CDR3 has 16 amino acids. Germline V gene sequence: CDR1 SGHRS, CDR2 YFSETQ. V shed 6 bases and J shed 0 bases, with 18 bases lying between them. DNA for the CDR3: TGCGCCAGCAAAAGGGAGCTAACTATGGCTAACTATGGCTACACCTTC. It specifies CASKRELTMANYGYTF.

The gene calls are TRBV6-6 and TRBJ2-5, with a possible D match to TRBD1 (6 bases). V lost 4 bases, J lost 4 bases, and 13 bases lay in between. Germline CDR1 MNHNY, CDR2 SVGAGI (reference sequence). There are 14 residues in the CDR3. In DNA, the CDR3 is TGTGCCAGCAGTTCCCCCAGGGGTACAGAGACCCAGTACTTC. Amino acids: CASSSPRGTETQYF.

CDR3 in amino acids: CASSPRDRGRLSGANVLTF. The CDR3 bases are TGTGCCAGTAGTCCCCGGGACAGGGGGCGGCTCTCTGGGGCCAACGTCCTGACTTTC. This sequence joins TRBV19 and TRBJ2-6, with TRBD1 matching over 12 bases. After removal of 5 bases from V and 0 bases from J, the junction contained 8 bases not matched to a gene. Germline lookup yields CDR1 LNHDA and CDR2 SQIVND (reference sequence). The length of the CDR3 is 19 residues. Filled out from reference TRBV19 and TRBJ2-6, the complete variable domain reads DGGITQSPKYLFRKEGQNVTLSCEQNLNHDAMYWYRQDPGQGLRLIYYSQIVNDFQKGDIAEGYSVSREKKESFPLTVTSAQKNPTAFYLCASSPRDRGRLSGANVLTFGAGSRLTVL.

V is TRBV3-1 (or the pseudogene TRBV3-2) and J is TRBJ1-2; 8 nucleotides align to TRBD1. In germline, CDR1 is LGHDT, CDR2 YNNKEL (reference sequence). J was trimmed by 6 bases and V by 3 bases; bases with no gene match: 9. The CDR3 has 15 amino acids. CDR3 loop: CASSQYTGGRDGYTF. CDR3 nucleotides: TGTGCCAGCAGCCAGTATACAGGGGGGAGAGATGGCTACACCTTC.

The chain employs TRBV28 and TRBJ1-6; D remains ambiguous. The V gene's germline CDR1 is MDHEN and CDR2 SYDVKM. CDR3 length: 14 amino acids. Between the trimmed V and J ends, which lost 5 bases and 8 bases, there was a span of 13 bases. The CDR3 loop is CASSREGFDSPLHF. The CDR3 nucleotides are TGTGCCAGCAGTCGGGAGGGATTTGATTCACCCCTCCACTTT.